The 4 T cell receptor beta chains presented below share a single source sample, sequenced in a study of blood T cell repertoires in COVID-19. Sequencing was performed with immunoSEQ multiplex PCR; in TCRdb, only in-frame clones are kept and a portion is missing. The table records around 76,000 clones, approximately 80% of them present only once. The sequencing input was peripheral blood. These receptors all come from a man aged 30-40 years with COVID-19, enrolled during active disease.

J is TRBJ2-1 and V is TRBV30; tentatively, D is TRBD2 (5 bases). CDR3 length: 15 amino acids. Trimming left V 1 base short and J 5 bases short, with 15 bases between. CDR1 is GTSNPN, CDR2 SVGIG, per germline (reference sequence). This CDR3 reads CAWSAGIQLNNEQFF. CDR3 bases: TGTGCCTGGAGTGCCGGGATCCAACTCAACAATGAGCAGTTCTTC.

The chain employs TRBV30 and TRBJ2-7, with D perhaps matching TRBD2 (6 bases). Trimming removed 3 bases at V and 4 bases at J, with 16 bases between. Germline assignment: CDR1 GTSNPN and CDR2 SVGIG (reference sequence). The CDR3 length is 14 residues. The CDR3 DNA reads as TGTGCCTGGAGCCTTGGGGGGAATTCTTACGAGCAGTACTTC. It yields the protein CAWSLGGNSYEQYF.

The V call is TRBV28, the J call TRBJ2-1; TRBD1 matches at 10 bases. This CDR3 region has 14 residues. The germline V gene encodes CDR1 MDHEN and CDR2 SYDVKM. Losses at the gene ends were 7 bases for V and 7 bases for J; bases not matched to a gene: 7. This CDR3 is CASTPGQGWNEQFF. As DNA, the CDR3 is TGTGCCAGCACTCCGGGACAGGGGTGGAATGAGCAGTTCTTC.

The CDR3 reads CASSPTRTGPGNEQFF. In DNA form, the CDR3 reads TGTGCCAGCAGCCCCACTCGGACAGGGCCCGGGAATGAGCAGTTCTTC. The chain recombines TRBV28 with TRBJ2-1, with 8 bases that match TRBD1. The J segment lost 7 bases and the V segment lost 6 bases, leaving 14 bases of the junction unmatched. The CDR3 extends over 16 amino acids. CDR1 MDHEN and CDR2 SYDVKM come from the germline V gene.